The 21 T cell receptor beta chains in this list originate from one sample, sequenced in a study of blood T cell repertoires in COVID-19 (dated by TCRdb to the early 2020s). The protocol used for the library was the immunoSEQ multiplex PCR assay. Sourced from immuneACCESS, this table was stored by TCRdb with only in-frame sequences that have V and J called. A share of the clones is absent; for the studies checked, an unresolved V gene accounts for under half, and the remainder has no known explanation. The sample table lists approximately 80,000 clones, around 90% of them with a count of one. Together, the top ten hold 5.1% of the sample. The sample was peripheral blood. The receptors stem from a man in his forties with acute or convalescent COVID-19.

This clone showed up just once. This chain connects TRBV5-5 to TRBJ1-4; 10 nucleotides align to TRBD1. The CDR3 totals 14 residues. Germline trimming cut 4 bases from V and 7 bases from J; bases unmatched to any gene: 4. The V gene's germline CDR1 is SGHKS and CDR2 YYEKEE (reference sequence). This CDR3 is CASSRQGAGEKLFF. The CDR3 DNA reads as TGTGCCAGCAGCCGACAGGGGGCGGGTGAAAAACTGTTTTTT.

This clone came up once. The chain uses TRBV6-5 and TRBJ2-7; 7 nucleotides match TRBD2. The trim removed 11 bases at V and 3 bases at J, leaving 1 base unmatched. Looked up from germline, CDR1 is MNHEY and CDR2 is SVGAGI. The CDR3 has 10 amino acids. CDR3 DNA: TGTGCCGCGGGGGACTACGAGCAGTACTTC. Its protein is CAAGDYEQYF.

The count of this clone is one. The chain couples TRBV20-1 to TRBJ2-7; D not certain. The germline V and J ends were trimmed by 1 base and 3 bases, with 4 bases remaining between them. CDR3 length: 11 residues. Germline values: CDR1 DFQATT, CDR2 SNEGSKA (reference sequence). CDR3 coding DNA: TGCAGTGCTAGAGCCCTCTACGAGCAGTACTTC. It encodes CSARALYEQYF.

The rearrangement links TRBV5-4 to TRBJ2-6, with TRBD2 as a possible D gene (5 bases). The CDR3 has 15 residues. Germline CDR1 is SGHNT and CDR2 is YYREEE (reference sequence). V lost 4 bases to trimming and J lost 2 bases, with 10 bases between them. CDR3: CASSPEGPGANVLTF. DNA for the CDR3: TGTGCCAGCAGCCCAGAGGGCCCTGGGGCCAACGTCCTGACTTTC.

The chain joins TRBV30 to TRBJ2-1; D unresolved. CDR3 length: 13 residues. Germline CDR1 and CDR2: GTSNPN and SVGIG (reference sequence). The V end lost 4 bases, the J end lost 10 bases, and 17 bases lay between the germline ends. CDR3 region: CAWTPAAVREQFF. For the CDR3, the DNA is TGTGCCTGGACGCCCGCTGCGGTCCGGGAGCAGTTCTTC.

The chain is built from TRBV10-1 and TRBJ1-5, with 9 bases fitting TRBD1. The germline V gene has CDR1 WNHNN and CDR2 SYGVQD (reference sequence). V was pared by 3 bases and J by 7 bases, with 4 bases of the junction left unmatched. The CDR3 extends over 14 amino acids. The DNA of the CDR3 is TGCGCCAGCAGTGATCTGACAGGGGGGCAGCCCCAGCATTTT. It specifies CASSDLTGGQPQHF.

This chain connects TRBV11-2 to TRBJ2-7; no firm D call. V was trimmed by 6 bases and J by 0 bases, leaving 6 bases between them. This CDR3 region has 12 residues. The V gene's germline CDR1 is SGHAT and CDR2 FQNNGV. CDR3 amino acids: CASSRSSYEQYF. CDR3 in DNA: TGTGCCAGCAGTAGGAGCTCCTACGAGCAGTACTTC.

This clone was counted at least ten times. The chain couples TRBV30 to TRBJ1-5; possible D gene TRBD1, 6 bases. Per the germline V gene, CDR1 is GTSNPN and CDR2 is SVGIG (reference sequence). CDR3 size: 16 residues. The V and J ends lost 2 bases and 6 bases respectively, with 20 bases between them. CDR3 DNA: TGTGCCTGGAGTAAGTCACTGGGGGGCGGGAGTCAGCCCCAGCATTTT. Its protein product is CAWSKSLGGGSQPQHF.

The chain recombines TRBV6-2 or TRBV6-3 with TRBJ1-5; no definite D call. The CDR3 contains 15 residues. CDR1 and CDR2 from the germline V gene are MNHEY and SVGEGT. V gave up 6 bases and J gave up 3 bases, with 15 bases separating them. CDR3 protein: CASSPIDGYNQPQHF. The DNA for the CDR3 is TGTGCCAGCAGCCCTATAGACGGGTACAATCAGCCCCAGCATTTT.

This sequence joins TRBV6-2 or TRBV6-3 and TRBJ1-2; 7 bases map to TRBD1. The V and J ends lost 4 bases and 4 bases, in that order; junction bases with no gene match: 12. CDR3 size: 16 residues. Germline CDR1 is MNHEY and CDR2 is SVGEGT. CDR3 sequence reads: CASSSANRGFGYGYTF. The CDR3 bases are TGTGCCAGCAGTTCCGCTAACAGGGGATTTGGCTATGGCTACACCTTC.

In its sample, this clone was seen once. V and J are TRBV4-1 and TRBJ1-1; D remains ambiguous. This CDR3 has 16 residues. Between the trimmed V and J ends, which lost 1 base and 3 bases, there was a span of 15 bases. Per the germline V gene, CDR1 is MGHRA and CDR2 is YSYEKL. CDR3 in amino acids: CASSQVSRQQHTEAFF. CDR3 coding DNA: TGCGCCAGCAGCCAAGTCTCGAGACAACAACACACTGAAGCTTTCTTT.

CDR3 sequence: CASSDSRGLGSYNEQFF. CDR3 DNA sequence: TGTGCCAGCAGCGATTCCAGAGGTCTAGGATCCTACAATGAGCAGTTCTTC. This chain connects TRBV7-9 to TRBJ2-1; D gene uncertain. This CDR3 comprises 17 residues. The V end lost 5 bases, the J end lost 1 base, and 18 bases lay between the germline ends. The germline gives CDR1 SEHNR, CDR2 FQNEAQ (reference sequence).

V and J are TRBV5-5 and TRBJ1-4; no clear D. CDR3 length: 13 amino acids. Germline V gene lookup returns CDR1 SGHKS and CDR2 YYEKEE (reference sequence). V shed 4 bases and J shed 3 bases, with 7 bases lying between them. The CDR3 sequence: CASSLGSNEKLFF. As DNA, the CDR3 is TGTGCCAGCAGCCTTGGCTCTAATGAAAAACTGTTTTTT.

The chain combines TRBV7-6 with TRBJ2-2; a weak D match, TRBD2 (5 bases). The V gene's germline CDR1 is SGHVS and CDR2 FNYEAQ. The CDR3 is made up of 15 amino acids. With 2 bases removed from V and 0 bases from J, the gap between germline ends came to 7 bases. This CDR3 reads CASSLYGANTGELFF. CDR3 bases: TGTGCCAGCAGCTTATACGGGGCGAACACCGGGGAGCTGTTTTTT.

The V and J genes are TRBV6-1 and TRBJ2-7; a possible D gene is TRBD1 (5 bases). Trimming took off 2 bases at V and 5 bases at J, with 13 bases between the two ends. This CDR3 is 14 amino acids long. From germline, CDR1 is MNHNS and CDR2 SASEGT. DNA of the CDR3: TGTGCCAGCAGTGAATTTCAGGGCAGTAACGAGCAGTACTTC. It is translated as CASSEFQGSNEQYF.

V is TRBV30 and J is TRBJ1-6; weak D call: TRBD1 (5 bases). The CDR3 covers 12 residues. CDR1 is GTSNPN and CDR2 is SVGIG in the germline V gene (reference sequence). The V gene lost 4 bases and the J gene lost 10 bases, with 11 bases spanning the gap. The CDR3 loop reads CAWKDRDSPLHF. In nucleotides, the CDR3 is TGTGCCTGGAAAGACAGAGACTCACCCCTCCACTTT.

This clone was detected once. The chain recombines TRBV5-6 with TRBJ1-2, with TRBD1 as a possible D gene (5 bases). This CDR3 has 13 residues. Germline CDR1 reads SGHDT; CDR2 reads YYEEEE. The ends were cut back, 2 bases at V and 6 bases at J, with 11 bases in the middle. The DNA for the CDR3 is TGTGCCAGCAGCTTACGACAGAGTGATGGCTACACCTTC. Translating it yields CASSLRQSDGYTF.

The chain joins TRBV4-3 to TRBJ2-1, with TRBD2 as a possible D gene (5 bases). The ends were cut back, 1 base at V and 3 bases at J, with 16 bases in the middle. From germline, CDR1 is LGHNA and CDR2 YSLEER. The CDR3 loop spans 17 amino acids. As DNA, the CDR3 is TGCGCCAGCAGCCAAGGGCCGGGAAGTACCCTCTACAATGAGCAGTTCTTC. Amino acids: CASSQGPGSTLYNEQFF.

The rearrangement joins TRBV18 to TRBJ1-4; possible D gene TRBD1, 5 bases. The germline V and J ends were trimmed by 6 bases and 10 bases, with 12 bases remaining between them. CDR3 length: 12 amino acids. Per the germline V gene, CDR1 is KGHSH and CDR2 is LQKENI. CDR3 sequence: CASSPTGGKLFF. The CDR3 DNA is TGTGCCAGCTCGCCTACGGGGGGAAAACTGTTTTTT.

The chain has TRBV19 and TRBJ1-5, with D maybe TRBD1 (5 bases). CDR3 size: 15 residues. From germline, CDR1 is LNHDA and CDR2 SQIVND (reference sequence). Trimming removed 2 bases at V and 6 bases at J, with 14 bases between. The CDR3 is CASSITLQGVQPQHF. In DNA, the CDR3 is TGTGCCAGTAGTATAACGTTGCAGGGCGTTCAGCCCCAGCATTTT.

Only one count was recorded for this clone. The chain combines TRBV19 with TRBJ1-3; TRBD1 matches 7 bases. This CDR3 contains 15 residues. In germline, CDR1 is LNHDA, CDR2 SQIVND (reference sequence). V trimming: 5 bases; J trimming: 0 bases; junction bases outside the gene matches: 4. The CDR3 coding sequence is TGTGCCAGTAGTCTTGACAGGGCCTCTGGAAACACCATATATTTT. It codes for CASSLDRASGNTIYF. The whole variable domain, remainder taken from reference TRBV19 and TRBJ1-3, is DGGITQSPKYLFRKEGQNVTLSCEQNLNHDAMYWYRQDPGQGLRLIYYSQIVNDFQKGDIAEGYSVSREKKESFPLTVTSAQKNPTAFYLCASSLDRASGNTIYFGEGSWLTVV.